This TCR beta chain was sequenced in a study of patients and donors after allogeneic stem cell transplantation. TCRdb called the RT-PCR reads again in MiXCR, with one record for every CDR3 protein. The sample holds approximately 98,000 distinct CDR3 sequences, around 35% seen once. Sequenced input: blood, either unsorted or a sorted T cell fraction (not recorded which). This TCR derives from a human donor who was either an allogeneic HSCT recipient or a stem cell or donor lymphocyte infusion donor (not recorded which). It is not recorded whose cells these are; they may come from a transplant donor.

Here the CDR3 reads CSARDGERNTDTQYF. The DNA for the CDR3 is TGCAGTGCTAGAGATGGAGAGCGGAACACAGATACGCAGTATTTT. J is TRBJ2-3 and V is TRBV20-1; tentative D call: TRBD2 (5 bases). V was pared by 0 bases and J by 2 bases, with 12 bases between. Germline V gives CDR1 DFQATT, CDR2 SNEGSKA (reference sequence). CDR3 length: 15 amino acids.